The 21 T cell receptor beta chains reported below all come from one sample, sequenced in a study of cytomegalovirus exposure and HLA in healthy donors. The data were produced by immunoSEQ multiplex PCR, yet TCRdb's version contains in-frame clones alone and is incomplete. Here the sample spans roughly 48,000 clones, about 88% being singletons. Sequencing input: PBMCs. Every receptor here comes from a woman aged 25 to 45 in good health and CMV-seronegative.

The rearrangement links TRBV5-1 to TRBJ2-2; TRBD1 matches at 10 bases. Germline-derived CDR1 and CDR2 are SGHRS and YFSETQ. Trimming cost V 2 bases and J 6 bases; bases outside gene matches: 10. CDR3 length equals 17 residues. In DNA form, the CDR3 reads TGCGCCAGCAGCTTCACCTCGGGACAGGGGTTCGCCGGGGAGCTGTTTTTT. It translates to CASSFTSGQGFAGELFF. Full variable domain (missing parts from reference TRBV5-1 and TRBJ2-2): KAGVTQTPRYLIKTRGQQVTLSCSPISGHRSVSWYQQTPGQGLQFLFEYFSETQRNKGNFPGRFSGRQFSNSRSEMNVSTLELGDSALYLCASSFTSGQGFAGELFFGEGSRLTVL.

As for this clone: An end of the junction does not agree with germline; a read error may underlie this. The rearrangement uses TRBV11-3 and TRBJ2-1; possibly TRBD2 for D (5 bases). This CDR3 has 14 amino acids. Germline lookup yields CDR1 SGHNT and CDR2 YENEEA. DNA for the CDR3: TGCGCCAGCAGCTTTGGCGGGTTGTACAATGAGCAGTTCTTC. Its protein product is CASSFGGLYNEQFF.

The rearrangement links TRBV4-1 to TRBJ2-7; the D is unclear. This CDR3 region has 15 residues. The V and J ends lost 1 base and 2 bases respectively, with 12 bases between them. CDR1 is MGHRA and CDR2 is YSYEKL in the germline V gene. The CDR3: CASSQVDSDAYEQYF. CDR3 sequence (DNA): TGCGCCAGCAGCCAAGTAGACTCGGATGCCTACGAGCAGTACTTC.

This sequence joins TRBV27 and TRBJ1-1, with TRBD1 as a possible D gene (5 bases). Deletions cut 1 base from V and 4 bases from J, with 10 bases between. CDR3 length equals 14 residues. Germline-derived CDR1 and CDR2 are MNHEY and SMNVEV (reference sequence). For the CDR3, the DNA is TGTGCCAGCAGTTTATTTGACAGCTCCACTGAAGCTTTCTTT. Protein sequence: CASSLFDSSTEAFF.

Of note for this clone: An end of the junction differs from the germline gene, which may be a read error. The chain is built from TRBV28 and TRBJ1-1; no reliable D call. The CDR3 is made up of 13 amino acids. CDR1 and CDR2 from the germline V gene are MDHEN and SYDVKM. The CDR3 is CASSLRSASEAFF. CDR3 nucleotides: TGTGCCAGCAGTTTGCGGTCCGCTTCTGAGGCTTTCTTT.

This clone turned up a few times. The chain has TRBV4-1 and TRBJ2-4; D may be TRBD2 (6 bases). The CDR3 length is 18 residues. Germline values: CDR1 MGHRA, CDR2 YSYEKL. V lost 4 bases and J 0 bases, leaving 19 bases between the germline ends. Here the CDR3 reads CASSLPEIAALAKNIQYF. The CDR3 DNA reads as TGCGCCAGCAGCCTTCCCGAGATAGCGGCCCTAGCCAAAAACATTCAGTACTTC.

This rearrangement joins TRBV15 to TRBJ2-7; D possibly corresponds to TRBD1 (5 bases). Germline V gene sequence: CDR1 LNHNV, CDR2 YYDKDF (reference sequence). Trimming cost V 1 base and J 0 bases, with 7 bases left between them. This CDR3 has 14 residues. The CDR3 region has the DNA TGTGCCACCAGCAGAGGGGGCGGCTCCTACGAGCAGTACTTC. Amino acid sequence: CATSRGGGSYEQYF.

This clone was seen more than once but under ten times. The chain couples TRBV28 to TRBJ2-3; TRBD2 matches at 8 bases. Germline CDR1 is MDHEN and CDR2 is SYDVKM. Trimming cost V 7 bases and J 4 bases; bases outside gene matches: 16. The CDR3 sequence is 17 residues long. CDR3 in amino acids: CASIPAEAGVGPDTQYF. CDR3 DNA: TGTGCCAGCATCCCGGCCGAAGCGGGAGTAGGACCAGATACGCAGTATTTT.

This chain connects TRBV7-8 to TRBJ2-1; 13 bases are shared with TRBD2. Germline trimming cut 0 bases from V and 8 bases from J; bases unmatched to any gene: 7. Germline assignment: CDR1 SGHVS and CDR2 FQNEAQ. The CDR3 spans 17 residues. Here the CDR3 reads CASSLAQGLAGEDEQFF. The CDR3 DNA reads as TGTGCCAGCAGCTTAGCGCAAGGACTAGCGGGAGAAGATGAGCAGTTCTTC.

Notes on this clone: One end of the junction fails to match germline, which may point to a read error. The chain has TRBV5-1 and TRBJ2-5, with 7 positions matching TRBD1. CDR3 length: 14 residues. Germline-derived CDR1 and CDR2 are SGHRS and YFSETQ. The CDR3 sequence: CASSSGQLREAQYF. CDR3 sequence (DNA): TGCGCCAGCAGCTCGGGACAGCTCAGAGAGGCCCAGTACTTC.

CDR3 region: CASSPGGPGELFF. The CDR3 DNA sequence: TGTGCCAGCAGCCCCGGGGGTCCCGGGGAGCTGTTTTTT. The chain has TRBV9 and TRBJ2-2; D might be TRBD2 (6 bases). The CDR3 runs 13 residues. V shed 4 bases and J shed 6 bases, with 10 bases lying between them. Germline loops: CDR1 SGDLS, CDR2 YYNGEE.

The chain employs TRBV29-1 and TRBJ2-3; 14 bases line up with TRBD2. CDR3 size: 17 residues. The V gene end was trimmed by 3 bases and the J gene end by 3 bases; junction bases not matched to a gene: 8. In germline, CDR1 is SQVTM, CDR2 ANQGSEA. The CDR3 here is CSVEGGLAGVATDTQYF. The CDR3 bases are TGCAGCGTTGAGGGGGGACTAGCGGGAGTCGCAACAGATACGCAGTATTTT.

A remark on this clone: Germline is not matched at one junction end, which may reflect a read error. The V and J genes are TRBV2 and TRBJ1-4; 7 positions agree with TRBD1. CDR3 size: 13 residues. Germline CDR1 SNHLY, CDR2 FYNNEI. The CDR3 here is CAGRQGSEGKLFF. The CDR3 DNA reads TGTGCCGGCAGACAGGGCTCGGAAGGGAAACTGTTTTTT.

V and J are TRBV9 and TRBJ1-1; 7 nucleotides match TRBD1. Germline-derived CDR1 and CDR2 are SGDLS and YYNGEE. J was trimmed by 1 base and V by 3 bases; bases with no gene match: 6. This CDR3 region has 15 residues. CDR3 nucleotide sequence: TGTGCCAGCAGCGCGGATCAGGGGGGGAACACTGAAGCTTTCTTT. Its translation is CASSADQGGNTEAFF.

This clone was detected a few times. The CDR3 nucleotides are TGCAGCGTTGATAGTGAAACAGATACGCAGTATTTT. Its protein product is CSVDSETDTQYF. V is TRBV29-1 and J is TRBJ2-3; D uncertain. The ends were cut back, 3 bases at V and 3 bases at J, with 7 bases in the middle. This CDR3 comprises 12 residues. The V gene's germline CDR1 is SQVTM and CDR2 ANQGSEA.

This clone appeared a few times. The chain combines TRBV10-1 with TRBJ2-2, with D possibly being TRBD2 (5 bases). Germline V lookup: CDR1 WNHNN, CDR2 SYGVQD (reference sequence). Trimming shortened V by 6 bases and J by 5 bases, and 10 bases separated the two germline ends. The CDR3 extends over 13 amino acids. The CDR3 DNA follows: TGCGCCAGCAGCCACGACTATACCGGGGAGCTGTTTTTT. Protein: CASSHDYTGELFF.

The chain combines TRBV14 with TRBJ2-7, with TRBD2 as a possible D gene (5 bases). Germline CDR1 is SGHDN and CDR2 is FVKESK. The CDR3 is made up of 14 amino acids. V was shortened by 4 bases and J by 3 bases, with 13 bases between the two germline ends. This CDR3 reads CASSLGPGIYEQYF. CDR3 coding DNA: TGTGCCAGCAGCCTAGGGCCGGGAATCTACGAGCAGTACTTC.

This rearrangement joins TRBV30 to TRBJ1-1; 9 bases line up with TRBD1. This CDR3 is built from 14 residues. Trimming at V came to 3 bases and at J to 4 bases, leaving 6 bases not matched to a gene. Germline V CDR1 and CDR2: GTSNPN, SVGIG (reference sequence). CDR3 DNA sequence: TGTGCCTGGAGCCTGACAGGGGGTTCCACTGAAGCTTTCTTT. It specifies CAWSLTGGSTEAFF.

The chain employs TRBV7-9 and TRBJ1-2; D is unresolved. Looked up from germline, CDR1 is SEHNR and CDR2 is FQNEAQ (reference sequence). CDR3 size: 13 residues. Trimming shortened V by 0 bases and J by 5 bases, and 7 bases separated the two germline ends. DNA of the CDR3: TGTGCCAGCAGCTTAGCGCTCGGGTATGGCTACACCTTC. It encodes CASSLALGYGYTF.

The rearrangement joins TRBV28 to TRBJ1-1, with a possible D match to TRBD1 (5 bases). V lost 0 bases, J lost 1 base, and 6 bases lay in between. The CDR3 loop spans 14 amino acids. In germline, CDR1 is MDHEN, CDR2 SYDVKM. The CDR3 loop reads CASSLWQGNTEAFF. As DNA, the CDR3 is TGTGCCAGCAGTTTATGGCAGGGGAACACTGAAGCTTTCTTT.

V is TRBV7-2 and J is TRBJ2-7, with 12 bases lining up with TRBD2. CDR3 length: 15 residues. Per the germline V gene, CDR1 is SGHTA and CDR2 is FQGNSA. The ends lost 2 bases at V and 2 bases at J; junction bases unmatched: 1. The CDR3 DNA is TGTGCCAGCAGCTTAAGGACTAGCGGGACCTACGAGCAGTACTTC. Its protein product is CASSLRTSGTYEQYF.